This paragraph covers one TCR beta chain sequence. What it recognizes is unknown. The data are from a study of CD8 T cells in ankylosing spondylitis. General study findings and limits: The authors found the disease-linked clones to be CD8+ and relatively rare in peripheral blood. Apparently characteristic of ankylosing spondylitis blood was a TCR beta motif (about 8 highly homologous variants).

Per the germline V gene, CDR1 is SGHDT and CDR2 is YYEEEE. CDR3 length: 16 amino acids. Deletions cut 4 bases from V and 0 bases from J, with 14 bases between. Quantitative 5'-RACE with molecular barcodes produced the TCR beta libraries. TCRdb passed the 5' RACE reads through MiXCR, listing each CDR3 protein once. This table has about 120,000 distinct CDR3 sequences, approximately 15% appearing once. J is TRBJ1-3 and V is TRBV5-6; a possible D gene is TRBD1 (6 bases). The clonotype was recovered from a female donor with ankylosing spondylitis or in good health (not recorded which). Sequencing was carried out using blood, either unsorted or a sorted T cell fraction (not recorded which). CDR3 DNA: TGTGCCAGCAGCCGGGACACCGTCTCCTCTGGAAACACCATATATTTT. It is translated as CASSRDTVSSGNTIYF. Drawing the rest from reference TRBV5-6 and TRBJ1-3, the complete variable domain is DAGVTQSPTHLIKTRGQQVTLRCSPKSGHDTVSWYQQALGQGPQFIFQYYEEEERQRGNFPDRFSGHQFPNYSSELNVNALLLGDSALYLCASSRDTVSSGNTIYFGEGSWLTVV.